The rows below give T cell receptor beta chains drawn from one sample of a study of regulatory T cells in long-lasting Graves disease. From the multiplex PCR reads, TCRdb called clonotypes with MiXCR, one entry per CDR3 protein. The profile shows around 500,000 distinct CDR3 sequences, 20% of them singletons. The source was peripheral blood mononuclear cells (PBMCs), collected when the disease was refractory, from a patient treated with antithyroid drugs. The receptor set was obtained from a female donor with Graves disease. The CDR3 runs from the conserved cysteine through the conserved F or W. D genes are given only for firm matches. Where a row states a size, it is once, few, many or the class of an expanded clone; other rows omit it.

clone_size j_call d_call v_call cdr3_nt cdr3_aa
many TRBJ2-7 . TRBV12-3/TRBV12-4 TGTGCCAGCACGAAGGGTGGGGGGTACGAGCAGTACTTC CASTKGGGYEQYF
. TRBJ2-6 . TRBV29-1 TGCAGCGTTGGCCCCAAACAGGGACTTGGGGCCAACGTCCTGACTTTC CSVGPKQGLGANVLTF
. TRBJ2-1 . TRBV28 TGTGCCAGCAGTTTGTCGGGTTTCTCCTACAATGAGCAGTTCTTC CASSLSGFSYNEQFF
many TRBJ1-4 . TRBV27 TGTGCCAGCAGTCCTTGGAGGGAAGGGGGTGAAAAACTGTTTTTT CASSPWREGGEKLFF
many TRBJ2-5 . TRBV12-5 TGTGCTAGTGGTTTGCTGGGGGACCCCCAAGAGACCCAGTACTTC CASGLLGDPQETQYF
few TRBJ1-2 . TRBV9 TGTGCCAGCAGCACCTCCCACAGGGATGGCTACACCTTC CASSTSHRDGYTF
. TRBJ2-2 TRBD2 TRBV4-1 TGCGCCAGCAGCCCAGCCCTGGCTAGCGGGAGTATCGGGGAGCTGTTTTTT CASSPALASGSIGELFF
. TRBJ2-5 . TRBV12-3/TRBV12-4 TGTGCCAGCAGTCGGACGGAACAAGAGACCCAGTACTTC CASSRTEQETQYF
. TRBJ2-1 TRBD2 TRBV20-1 TGCAGTGCTAGCCGGCGGGAGTACTACAATGAGCAGTTCTTC CSASRREYYNEQFF
many TRBJ2-5 TRBD1 TRBV6-1 TGTGCCAGCAGCGTCGGGACAGGCGGATATATTGGAGAGACCCAGTACTTC CASSVGTGGYIGETQYF
many TRBJ2-1 TRBD2 TRBV20-1 TGCAGTGCTACGGGTAGCGGGAGGGCTTGGCACAATGAGCAGTTCTTC CSATGSGRAWHNEQFF
few TRBJ1-2 . TRBV6-2/TRBV6-3 TGTGCCAGCAGTTCGGACATTGGCTATGGCTACACCTTC CASSSDIGYGYTF
. TRBJ2-1 TRBD1 TRBV6-5 TGTGCCAGCAGTTACTCTACCGGGACAGGAGGTGGGGAGCAGTTCTTC CASSYSTGTGGGEQFF
many TRBJ2-7 . TRBV3-1 TGTGCCAGCAGCCACGAAGCGAATTCCTACGAGCAGTACTTC CASSHEANSYEQYF
. TRBJ1-1 . TRBV7-8 TGTGCCAGCAGCCCCTCCAGCTCGGACACTGAAGCTTTCTTT CASSPSSSDTEAFF
. TRBJ1-5 . TRBV10-2 TGCGCCAGCGGGGAATTAAATCAGCCCCAGCATTTT CASGELNQPQHF
few TRBJ2-4 . TRBV28 TGTGCCAGCAGTTTACCAGGACGAAATCTAGCCAAAAACATTCAGTACTTC CASSLPGRNLAKNIQYF
many TRBJ2-7 . TRBV18 TGTGCCAGCTCACCTCACCTGGACTACGAGCAGTACTTC CASSPHLDYEQYF
. TRBJ2-5 . TRBV27 TGTGCCAGCGGGACCCTGCTGAGAGAGACCCAGTACTTC CASGTLLRETQYF
many TRBJ1-1 TRBD1 TRBV2 TGTGCCAGCGAAACTCCGGGACAGGAAGCTTTCTTT CASETPGQEAFF
. TRBJ1-5 . TRBV5-1 TGCGCCAGCAGCCCCACAGGGCATCAGCCCCAGCATTTT CASSPTGHQPQHF
. TRBJ1-1 . TRBV4-3 TGCGCCAGCAGCCAAGATAGCGACGGACCTGAAGCTTTCTTT CASSQDSDGPEAFF
. TRBJ2-7 . TRBV5-1 TGCGCCAGCAGCTTGAGGGGGACGGCTACCTACGAGCAGTACTTC CASSLRGTATYEQYF
many TRBJ1-6 . TRBV6-1 TGTGCCAGCAGCCTCGATGGGGGCACTCGCGATAATTCACCCCTCCACTTT CASSLDGGTRDNSPLHF
many TRBJ2-7 TRBD1 TRBV29-1 TGCAGCGTTGAAGGGGTCGGGACAGACTACGAGCAGTACTTC CSVEGVGTDYEQYF
medium-sized TRBJ2-7 . TRBV12-3/TRBV12-4 TGTGCCAGCAGCTTAGGCTACGAGCAGTACTTC CASSLGYEQYF
few TRBJ1-1 . TRBV6-1 TGTGCCAGTTCGACAGCAAACACTGAAGCTTTCTTT CASSTANTEAFF
many TRBJ2-2 TRBD2 TRBV20-1 TGCAGTGCCCCGCTTGGGAGGGTCGACGGGGAGCTGTTTTTT CSAPLGRVDGELFF
. TRBJ1-1 TRBD1 TRBV7-9 TGTGCCAGCAGCTTAGTTGTGACAGGGGGCACTGAAGCTTTCTTT CASSLVVTGGTEAFF
many TRBJ2-4 TRBD2 TRBV7-2 TGTGCCAGCAGCTCCGTAGCGGGAGGTTCGGCCAAAAACATTCAGTACTTC CASSSVAGGSAKNIQYF
. TRBJ2-2 . TRBV9 TGTGCCAGCAGCGATCCCGGGACTTCCATCCCCGGGGAGCTGTTTTTT CASSDPGTSIPGELFF
. TRBJ1-1 TRBD1 TRBV7-9 TGTGCCAGCAGCTTAGAGGGGACAGAGGCTGAAGCTTTCTTT CASSLEGTEAEAFF
few TRBJ1-1 . TRBV29-1 TGCAGCGCGGGGGATATTGAAGCTTTCTTT CSAGDIEAFF
many TRBJ2-7 TRBD2 TRBV6-1 TGTGCCAGCAAGAAGGAGGGACTAGCGAGCTACGAGCAGTACTTC CASKKEGLASYEQYF
many TRBJ2-5 TRBD2 TRBV6-5 TGTGCCAGCAGTTACCAGTGGGGGGGGACCCAGTACTTC CASSYQWGGTQYF
few TRBJ2-1 TRBD2 TRBV7-9 TGTGCCAGCAGCTCCGCGCTGGGGGGGAATGAGCAGTTCTTC CASSSALGGNEQFF
few TRBJ2-6 . TRBV28 TGTGCCAGTGCCTGGCCCTCTGGGGCCAACGTCCTGACTTTC CASAWPSGANVLTF
few TRBJ1-2 . TRBV4-1 TGCGCCAGCAGCCAAGATAGGGAGATGCTCTTC CASSQDREMLF
few TRBJ1-5 TRBD1 TRBV15 TGTGCCACCAGCCCCGGGACAGATAGCAATCAGCCCCAGCATTTT CATSPGTDSNQPQHF
few TRBJ1-2 . TRBV29-1 TGCAGCGTTGGAGACTTTTATGGCTACACCTTC CSVGDFYGYTF
few TRBJ1-4 TRBD1 TRBV6-4 TGTGCCAGCAGTGACCCCCGTGAGGGGGCGATGACTAATGAAAAACTGTTTTTT CASSDPREGAMTNEKLFF
few TRBJ2-7 . TRBV5-1 TGCGCCAGCAGCTTGGAACAATTTAGCGAGCAGTACTTC CASSLEQFSEQYF
. TRBJ2-7 . TRBV4-3 TGCGCCAGCAGCCAAGACCAGGGGAAGTTCCACGAGCAGTACTTC CASSQDQGKFHEQYF
few TRBJ1-1 . TRBV6-4 TGTGCCAGCAGTGCATCGGAGAACACTGAAGCTTTCTTT CASSASENTEAFF
many TRBJ1-2 TRBD1 TRBV9 TGTGCCAGCAGCGAGGGGACAGTGGATGGCTACACCTTC CASSEGTVDGYTF
. TRBJ2-3 . TRBV7-3 TGTGCCAGCAGCTTATTTCCAGGCACAGATACGCAGTATTTT CASSLFPGTDTQYF
few TRBJ2-7 . TRBV11-1 TGTGCCAGCAGCTTAGCAGTCAGCAGGGCTCGTGGGACCTACGAGCAGTACTTC CASSLAVSRARGTYEQYF
many TRBJ1-5 TRBD1 TRBV30 TGTGCCTGGAGCCCAGGGGGAGCTCAGCCCCAGCATTTT CAWSPGGAQPQHF
. TRBJ2-1 . TRBV20-1 TGCAGTGCCCCTGGGGAGGCGGGAAACAATGAGCAGTTCTTC CSAPGEAGNNEQFF
many TRBJ1-3 TRBD1 TRBV2 TGTGCCAGCAGTAGACAGGGCTCCTCTGGAAACACCATATATTTT CASSRQGSSGNTIYF
many TRBJ1-2 . TRBV20-1 TGCAGTGCTCGGGCCTACTATGGCTACACCTTC CSARAYYGYTF
. TRBJ2-3 . TRBV27 TGTGCCAGCAGTCAGCGTGGGTCCCGGACAGATACGCAGTATTTT CASSQRGSRTDTQYF
many TRBJ1-2 . TRBV20-1 TGCAGTGCTACCGAACCGAGAGGGGAGGGCTACACCTTC CSATEPRGEGYTF
. TRBJ2-7 . TRBV28 TGTGCCAGCAGTAACCTCTCCGGGACATTCACCTACGAGCAGTACTTC CASSNLSGTFTYEQYF
many TRBJ2-7 . TRBV20-1 TGCAGTGCTAGAAACCCCCGGGAACGCTACGAGCAGTACTTC CSARNPRERYEQYF